The clone carrying this T cell receptor beta chain was counted once. The entry originates in a study of T cell changes during pregnancy in multiple sclerosis. The CDR3 is made up of 13 amino acids. Germline CDR1 is SGHTA and CDR2 is FQGNSA. Trimming took 2 bases from V and 8 from J, leaving 7 bases between them. The data were produced by immunoSEQ multiplex PCR, yet TCRdb's version contains in-frame clones alone and is incomplete. The table lists about 36,000 clones, more than 75% of them singletons. This TCR was recovered from a female donor with multiple sclerosis, enrolled in a pregnancy study. The chain joins TRBV7-2 to TRBJ1-6; D is uncertain. The input for sequencing was CD4+ T cells from peripheral blood mononuclear cells, taken in the first trimester of pregnancy. In nucleotides, the CDR3 is TGTGCCAGCAGCTTACGGGTGGATTCACCCCTCCACTTT. It translates to CASSLRVDSPLHF.